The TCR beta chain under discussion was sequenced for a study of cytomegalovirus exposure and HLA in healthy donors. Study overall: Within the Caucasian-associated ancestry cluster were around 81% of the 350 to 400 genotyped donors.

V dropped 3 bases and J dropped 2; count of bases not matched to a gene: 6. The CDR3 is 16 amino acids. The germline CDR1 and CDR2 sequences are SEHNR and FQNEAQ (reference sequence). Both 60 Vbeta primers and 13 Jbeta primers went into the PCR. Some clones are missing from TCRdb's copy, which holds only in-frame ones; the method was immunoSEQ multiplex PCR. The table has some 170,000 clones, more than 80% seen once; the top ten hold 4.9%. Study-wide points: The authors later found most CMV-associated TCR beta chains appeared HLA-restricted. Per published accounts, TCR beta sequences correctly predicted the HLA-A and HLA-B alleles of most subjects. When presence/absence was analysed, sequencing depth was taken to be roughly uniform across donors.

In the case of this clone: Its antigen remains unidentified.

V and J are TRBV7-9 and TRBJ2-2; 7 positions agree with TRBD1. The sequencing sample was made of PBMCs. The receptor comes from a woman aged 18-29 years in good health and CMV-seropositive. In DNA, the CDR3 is TGTGCCAGCAGCTTTTTGACAGGGATAAACACCGGGGAGCTGTTTTTT. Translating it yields CASSFLTGINTGELFF.